The next 30 T cell receptor beta chains were all read from a single sample in a study of blood T cell repertoires in COVID-19. Only in-frame clones appear in the TCRdb table, and some are missing; sequencing was by immunoSEQ multiplex PCR. The sample records about 380,000 clones, 88% being singletons. The sample consisted of PBMCs or T cells enriched from blood (not recorded which). These receptors were taken from a woman aged 18-30 years who had recovered from COVID-19.

The chain recombines TRBV27 with TRBJ2-7; the D is unclear. CDR1 and CDR2 from the germline V gene are MNHEY and SMNVEV (reference sequence). Trimming cost V 2 bases and J 1 base, with 6 bases left between them. The CDR3 is 13 amino acids. Here the CDR3 DNA reads TGTGCCAGCAGTTTAGGGCCGTCCTACGAGCAGTACTTC. This gives the protein CASSLGPSYEQYF.

This clone was found once. The V call is TRBV25-1, the J call TRBJ2-1; D may be TRBD1 (5 bases). Germline V gene sequence: CDR1 MGHDK, CDR2 SYGVNS. There are 12 residues in the CDR3. Trimming removed 1 base at V and 10 bases at J, with 8 bases between. The DNA of the CDR3 is TGTGCCAGCAGTGAATGGGGCATCGAGCAGTTCTTC. As protein: CASSEWGIEQFF.

The chain joins TRBV9 to TRBJ2-3; 13 bases fit TRBD2. The germline V gene has CDR1 SGDLS and CDR2 YYNGEE. The CDR3 spans 17 residues. Trimming took 3 bases from V and 2 from J; bases not matched to a gene: 6. The CDR3 reads CASSAGLAGEPTDTQYF. CDR3 coding DNA: TGTGCCAGCAGCGCAGGACTAGCGGGGGAGCCCACAGATACGCAGTATTTT.

This clone was counted a few times. CDR3 in amino acids: CASRRLAGEDEQYF. The CDR3, as DNA: TGTGCCAGCCGCCGACTAGCGGGGGAGGACGAGCAGTACTTC. The chain carries TRBV6-2 or TRBV6-3 and TRBJ2-7; 12 bases are shared with TRBD2. With 8 bases clipped from V and 5 bases from J, the junction kept 7 bases outside the gene matches. This CDR3 has 14 residues. Germline CDR1 and CDR2: MNHEY and SVGEGT.

The chain uses TRBV29-1 and TRBJ2-1; TRBD1 is a possible D gene (5 bases). The germline gives CDR1 SQVTM, CDR2 ANQGSEA. The CDR3 loop spans 16 amino acids. Trimming cost V 6 bases and J 4 bases, with 22 bases left between them. The CDR3 nucleotides read TGCAGCGTGGTATCGGAAGGGGCCCTTTTTTACAATGAGCAGTTCTTC. This codes for CSVVSEGALFYNEQFF.

The V call is TRBV29-1, the J call TRBJ2-1, with TRBD1 matching 9 bases. The CDR3 is made up of 14 amino acids. Germline V lookup: CDR1 SQVTM, CDR2 ANQGSEA. With 7 bases clipped from V and 2 bases from J, the junction kept 6 bases outside the gene matches. CDR3 DNA sequence: TGCAGCGCCTCGGACAGGGGAACCTACAATGAGCAGTTCTTC. This codes for CSASDRGTYNEQFF.

The rearrangement joins TRBV6-5 to TRBJ1-2; no definite D call. Trimming shortened V by 11 bases and J by 5 bases, and 24 bases separated the two germline ends. Germline CDR1 reads MNHEY; CDR2 reads SVGAGI. The CDR3 sequence is 15 residues long. This CDR3 is CASTREAGSFYGYTF. CDR3 in DNA: TGTGCCTCTACTAGGGAGGCGGGGTCTTTTTATGGCTACACCTTC.

The chain links TRBV9 to TRBJ1-3; unclear D gene. Germline values: CDR1 SGDLS, CDR2 YYNGEE. Trimming removed 0 bases at V and 0 bases at J, with 7 bases between. This CDR3 has 15 amino acids. DNA for the CDR3: TGTGCCAGCAGCGTAGGCCAGTCCTCTGGAAACACCATATATTTT. Residues: CASSVGQSSGNTIYF.

This chain uses TRBV5-5 with TRBJ1-1; D ambiguous. The CDR3 sequence is 13 residues long. V lost 4 bases and J lost 0, with 7 bases in between. CDR1 is SGHKS and CDR2 is YYEKEE in the germline V gene (reference sequence). CDR3 nucleotides: TGTGCCAGCAGCCATGACATGAACACTGAAGCTTTCTTT. Residues: CASSHDMNTEAFF.

This rearrangement joins TRBV9 to TRBJ2-3; 7 bases match TRBD1. CDR1 is SGDLS, CDR2 YYNGEE, per germline. Unmatched junction bases numbered 12, after V lost 3 bases and J lost 2 bases. CDR3 length: 17 amino acids. CDR3 sequence reads: CASSADRDHRFTDTQYF. CDR3 DNA: TGTGCCAGCAGCGCCGACAGGGATCACCGTTTCACAGATACGCAGTATTTT.

V gene TRBV20-1 combines with J gene TRBJ2-1; the D is unclear. The V gene lost 3 bases and the J gene lost 0 bases, with 9 bases spanning the gap. CDR1 is DFQATT and CDR2 is SNEGSKA in the germline V gene (reference sequence). The CDR3 contains 14 residues. This CDR3 reads CSASSAPSYNEQFF. CDR3 nucleotide sequence: TGCAGTGCTAGTTCAGCGCCCTCCTACAATGAGCAGTTCTTC.

V usage is TRBV30 and J usage is TRBJ2-7, with unresolved D. V gave up 3 bases and J gave up 3 bases, with 15 bases separating them. This CDR3 is 14 amino acids long. Germline lookup yields CDR1 GTSNPN and CDR2 SVGIG (reference sequence). In DNA, the CDR3 is TGTGCCTGGAGGCCCGCGTCTAGATACTACGAGCAGTACTTC. Protein: CAWRPASRYYEQYF.

This clone occurred once. The CDR3: CASSHQQGPLYYEQYF. The DNA for the CDR3 is TGTGCCAGTAGTCATCAACAGGGCCCCCTATACTACGAGCAGTACTTC. The chain employs TRBV19 and TRBJ2-7; tentative D call: TRBD1 (6 bases). The CDR3 runs to 16 residues. The V gene lost 5 bases and the J gene lost 3 bases, with 20 bases spanning the gap. The germline V gene has CDR1 LNHDA and CDR2 SQIVND (reference sequence).

The chain is built from TRBV28 and TRBJ1-4; TRBD1 matches at 10 bases. Germline assignment: CDR1 MDHEN and CDR2 SYDVKM. V gave up 1 base and J gave up 7 bases; unmatched junction bases: 9. This CDR3 region has 17 residues. This chain's CDR3 is CASSLSLGTGAREKLFF. In DNA form, the CDR3 reads TGTGCCAGCAGTTTATCCCTCGGGACAGGGGCTCGTGAAAAACTGTTTTTT. Variable domain in full (rest from reference TRBV28 and TRBJ1-4): DVKVTQSSRYLVKRTGEKVFLECVQDMDHENMFWYRQDPGLGLRLIYFSYDVKMKEKGDIPEGYSVSREKKERFSLILESASTNQTSMYLCASSLSLGTGAREKLFFGSGTQLSVL.

This clone was detected once. V is TRBV3-1 (or the pseudogene TRBV3-2) and J is TRBJ2-1, with TRBD2 matching 9 bases. Germline V gives CDR1 LGHDT, CDR2 YNNKEL (reference sequence). The CDR3 sequence is 16 residues long. Germline trimming cut 0 bases from V and 6 bases from J; bases unmatched to any gene: 6. CDR3 sequence (DNA): TGTGCCAGCAGCCAAGATAGTCTAGCGGGGCGCAATGAGCAGTTCTTC. Translating gives CASSQDSLAGRNEQFF.

The rearrangement joins TRBV18 to TRBJ1-1, with D possibly being TRBD1 (5 bases). The V end lost 5 bases, the J end lost 5 bases, and 18 bases lay between the germline ends. The CDR3 runs to 15 residues. Looked up from germline, CDR1 is KGHSH and CDR2 is LQKENI. As DNA, the CDR3 is TGTGCCAGCTCATACATAGGGGCGGGAAGGACTGAAGCTTTCTTT. Encoded protein: CASSYIGAGRTEAFF.

The chain has TRBV7-2 and TRBJ1-2; D unresolved. Germline values: CDR1 SGHTA, CDR2 FQGNSA. The CDR3 has 13 residues. V lost 6 bases and J 7 bases, leaving 15 bases between the germline ends. CDR3 amino acids: CASRPGLGSGYTF. In DNA, the CDR3 is TGTGCCAGCAGACCAGGACTAGGGTCTGGCTACACCTTC.

The chain carries TRBV2 and TRBJ1-1; D is unresolved. Germline lookup yields CDR1 SNHLY and CDR2 FYNNEI. This CDR3 comprises 15 residues. V lost 7 bases to trimming and J lost 0 bases, with 15 bases between them. For the CDR3, the DNA is TGTGCCAGCACGGGTGGGTTATCGATGAACACTGAAGCTTTCTTT. Translated: CASTGGLSMNTEAFF. The full variable domain, its missing parts supplied by reference TRBV2 and TRBJ1-1, is EPEVTQTPSHQVTQMGQEVILRCVPISNHLYFYWYRQILGQKVEFLVSFYNNEISEKSEIFDDQFSVERPDGSNFTLKIRSTKLEDSAMYFCASTGGLSMNTEAFFGQGTRLTVV.

The V call is TRBV5-4, the J call TRBJ2-7; TRBD1 is a possible D gene (5 bases). Trimming removed 1 base from V and 0 bases from J, with 14 bases in between. Germline V lookup: CDR1 SGHNT, CDR2 YYREEE (reference sequence). This CDR3 has 16 residues. Here the CDR3 DNA reads TGTGCCAGCAGCTTGTACAAGGGGTTCCTCTCCTACGAGCAGTACTTC. It is translated as CASSLYKGFLSYEQYF. Full variable domain (rest looked up from reference TRBV5-4 and TRBJ2-7): ETGVTQSPTHLIKTRGQQVTLRCSSQSGHNTVSWYQQALGQGPQFIFQYYREEENGRGNFPPRFSGLQFPNYSSELNVNALELDDSALYLCASSLYKGFLSYEQYFGPGTRLTVT.

The chain recombines TRBV7-9 with TRBJ2-7, with 8 bases identical to TRBD1. Unmatched junction bases numbered 5, after V lost 2 bases and J lost 5 bases. Germline V lookup: CDR1 SEHNR, CDR2 FQNEAQ (reference sequence). The CDR3 sequence is 14 residues long. The DNA of the CDR3 is TGTGCCAGCAGCTTAACTGGACAGGGTAACGAGCAGTACTTC. Encoded protein: CASSLTGQGNEQYF.

The chain couples TRBV19 to TRBJ1-1, with 7 bases identical to TRBD1. This CDR3 contains 14 residues. Germline V gene data show CDR1 as LNHDA and CDR2 as SQIVND (reference sequence). J lost 1 base, V lost 6 bases, and 5 bases had no gene match. The CDR3 here is CASSTRQGNTEAFF. CDR3 in DNA: TGTGCCAGTAGCACCCGACAGGGGAACACTGAAGCTTTCTTT. Full variable domain (remainder filled in from reference TRBV19 and TRBJ1-1): DGGITQSPKYLFRKEGQNVTLSCEQNLNHDAMYWYRQDPGQGLRLIYYSQIVNDFQKGDIAEGYSVSREKKESFPLTVTSAQKNPTAFYLCASSTRQGNTEAFFGQGTRLTVV.

This clone has more than one count but fewer than ten. The chain couples TRBV18 to TRBJ2-3, with 8 bases identical to TRBD2. CDR3 length equals 19 residues. Germline V gene sequence: CDR1 KGHSH, CDR2 LQKENI. With 3 bases clipped from V and 2 bases from J, the junction kept 16 bases outside the gene matches. DNA for the CDR3: TGTGCCAGCTCACCCCTACCGATTGTTCGGCGGGGGGACACAGATACGCAGTATTTT. Translating gives CASSPLPIVRRGDTDTQYF.

The chain carries TRBV7-8 and TRBJ1-5; possible D gene TRBD1, 5 bases. The V end lost 5 bases, the J end lost 5 bases, and 13 bases lay between the germline ends. The CDR3 loop spans 14 amino acids. Germline-derived CDR1 and CDR2 are SGHVS and FQNEAQ. CDR3 nucleotides: TGTGCCAGCAGCCCGACGGGGGGAGATCAGCCCCAGCATTTT. This encodes CASSPTGGDQPQHF.

The chain carries TRBV5-4 and TRBJ2-7, with D possibly TRBD1 on 6 matching bases. The CDR3 has 14 residues. The ends were cut back, 0 bases at V and 4 bases at J, with 11 bases in the middle. The germline V gene has CDR1 SGHNT and CDR2 YYREEE (reference sequence). CDR3 in DNA: TGTGCCAGCAGCTTGGATGGGGGCAATTACGAGCAGTACTTC. Amino acid sequence: CASSLDGGNYEQYF.

J is TRBJ1-1 and V is TRBV9; TRBD1 agrees at 7 bases. The CDR3 loop spans 13 amino acids. Losses at the gene ends were 2 bases for V and 4 bases for J; bases not matched to a gene: 2. CDR1 is SGDLS and CDR2 is YYNGEE in the germline V gene. CDR3 protein: CASSVGQVTEAFF. CDR3 DNA: TGTGCCAGCAGCGTTGGACAGGTCACTGAAGCTTTCTTT.

The V and J genes are TRBV5-1 and TRBJ1-1, with D possibly matching TRBD1 (5 bases). The CDR3 contains 15 residues. CDR1 and CDR2 (germline): SGHRS, YFSETQ. Trimming removed 0 bases at V and 1 base at J, with 10 bases between. CDR3 residues: CASSLAGGRNTEAFF. CDR3 DNA sequence: TGCGCCAGCAGCTTGGCCGGGGGGAGGAACACTGAAGCTTTCTTT.

This clone was observed a few times. This chain uses TRBV5-1 with TRBJ1-2, with TRBD1 matching 9 bases. The germline V gene encodes CDR1 SGHRS and CDR2 YFSETQ. V lost 4 bases and J lost 2; bases outside the gene matches: 6. This CDR3 spans 15 amino acids. CDR3 DNA: TGCGCCAGCAGCGACGGGACAGGGAGAAACTATGGCTACACCTTC. Protein: CASSDGTGRNYGYTF.

The chain uses TRBV30 and TRBJ1-3; D unresolved. The germline gives CDR1 GTSNPN, CDR2 SVGIG (reference sequence). V was pared by 2 bases and J by 4 bases, with 15 bases between. The CDR3 spans 15 residues. Here the CDR3 reads CAWSTKQLWGNTIYF. The DNA of the CDR3 is TGTGCCTGGAGTACGAAACAGCTTTGGGGAAACACCATATATTTT.

As to this clone: Within the sample, other DNA sequences also encode this same CDR3. This chain uses TRBV5-8 with TRBJ2-1; 7 bases fit TRBD2. The junction had 6 bases not matched to a gene; V was cut back by 4 bases and J by 8 bases. This CDR3 has 13 residues. Germline assignment: CDR1 SGHTS and CDR2 YDEGEE. The CDR3 here is CASSLTSSHEQFF. CDR3 DNA: TGTGCCAGCAGCCTGACTAGCAGCCATGAGCAGTTCTTC.

The chain is built from TRBV3-1 (or the pseudogene TRBV3-2) and TRBJ1-2; 7 positions match TRBD1. From germline, CDR1 is LGHDT and CDR2 YNNKEL (reference sequence). The V gene end was trimmed by 4 bases and the J gene end by 4 bases; junction bases not matched to a gene: 12. The CDR3 is 16 amino acids. The CDR3 sequence: CASSRGGTGALYGYTF. The CDR3 coding sequence is TGTGCCAGCAGCCGAGGAGGCACAGGGGCTCTCTATGGCTACACCTTC.